The entry that follows covers one TCR beta chain sequence. Its antigen is as yet unknown. This sample is part of a study of graft-versus-host responses after intestinal transplantation. The V gene's germline CDR1 is MNHNY and CDR2 SVGAGI (reference sequence). The CDR3 is made up of 15 amino acids. Deletions cut 0 bases from V and 6 bases from J, with 14 bases between. The data were produced by immunoSEQ multiplex PCR, yet TCRdb's version contains in-frame clones alone and is incomplete. The table has about 120,000 clones, around 95% seen once; the top ten hold over 2.5%. Sequencing was performed on unstimulated CD8+ T cells sorted from spleen or lymph node cells, taken before intestinal transplant. The chain employs TRBV6-6 and TRBJ1-2; D may be TRBD1 (5 bases). This receptor was obtained from a human donor who received an intestinal transplant. The CDR3 reads CASSYSAFRQHGYTF. CDR3 nucleotides: TGTGCCAGCAGTTACTCCGCCTTTAGACAGCATGGCTACACCTTC.